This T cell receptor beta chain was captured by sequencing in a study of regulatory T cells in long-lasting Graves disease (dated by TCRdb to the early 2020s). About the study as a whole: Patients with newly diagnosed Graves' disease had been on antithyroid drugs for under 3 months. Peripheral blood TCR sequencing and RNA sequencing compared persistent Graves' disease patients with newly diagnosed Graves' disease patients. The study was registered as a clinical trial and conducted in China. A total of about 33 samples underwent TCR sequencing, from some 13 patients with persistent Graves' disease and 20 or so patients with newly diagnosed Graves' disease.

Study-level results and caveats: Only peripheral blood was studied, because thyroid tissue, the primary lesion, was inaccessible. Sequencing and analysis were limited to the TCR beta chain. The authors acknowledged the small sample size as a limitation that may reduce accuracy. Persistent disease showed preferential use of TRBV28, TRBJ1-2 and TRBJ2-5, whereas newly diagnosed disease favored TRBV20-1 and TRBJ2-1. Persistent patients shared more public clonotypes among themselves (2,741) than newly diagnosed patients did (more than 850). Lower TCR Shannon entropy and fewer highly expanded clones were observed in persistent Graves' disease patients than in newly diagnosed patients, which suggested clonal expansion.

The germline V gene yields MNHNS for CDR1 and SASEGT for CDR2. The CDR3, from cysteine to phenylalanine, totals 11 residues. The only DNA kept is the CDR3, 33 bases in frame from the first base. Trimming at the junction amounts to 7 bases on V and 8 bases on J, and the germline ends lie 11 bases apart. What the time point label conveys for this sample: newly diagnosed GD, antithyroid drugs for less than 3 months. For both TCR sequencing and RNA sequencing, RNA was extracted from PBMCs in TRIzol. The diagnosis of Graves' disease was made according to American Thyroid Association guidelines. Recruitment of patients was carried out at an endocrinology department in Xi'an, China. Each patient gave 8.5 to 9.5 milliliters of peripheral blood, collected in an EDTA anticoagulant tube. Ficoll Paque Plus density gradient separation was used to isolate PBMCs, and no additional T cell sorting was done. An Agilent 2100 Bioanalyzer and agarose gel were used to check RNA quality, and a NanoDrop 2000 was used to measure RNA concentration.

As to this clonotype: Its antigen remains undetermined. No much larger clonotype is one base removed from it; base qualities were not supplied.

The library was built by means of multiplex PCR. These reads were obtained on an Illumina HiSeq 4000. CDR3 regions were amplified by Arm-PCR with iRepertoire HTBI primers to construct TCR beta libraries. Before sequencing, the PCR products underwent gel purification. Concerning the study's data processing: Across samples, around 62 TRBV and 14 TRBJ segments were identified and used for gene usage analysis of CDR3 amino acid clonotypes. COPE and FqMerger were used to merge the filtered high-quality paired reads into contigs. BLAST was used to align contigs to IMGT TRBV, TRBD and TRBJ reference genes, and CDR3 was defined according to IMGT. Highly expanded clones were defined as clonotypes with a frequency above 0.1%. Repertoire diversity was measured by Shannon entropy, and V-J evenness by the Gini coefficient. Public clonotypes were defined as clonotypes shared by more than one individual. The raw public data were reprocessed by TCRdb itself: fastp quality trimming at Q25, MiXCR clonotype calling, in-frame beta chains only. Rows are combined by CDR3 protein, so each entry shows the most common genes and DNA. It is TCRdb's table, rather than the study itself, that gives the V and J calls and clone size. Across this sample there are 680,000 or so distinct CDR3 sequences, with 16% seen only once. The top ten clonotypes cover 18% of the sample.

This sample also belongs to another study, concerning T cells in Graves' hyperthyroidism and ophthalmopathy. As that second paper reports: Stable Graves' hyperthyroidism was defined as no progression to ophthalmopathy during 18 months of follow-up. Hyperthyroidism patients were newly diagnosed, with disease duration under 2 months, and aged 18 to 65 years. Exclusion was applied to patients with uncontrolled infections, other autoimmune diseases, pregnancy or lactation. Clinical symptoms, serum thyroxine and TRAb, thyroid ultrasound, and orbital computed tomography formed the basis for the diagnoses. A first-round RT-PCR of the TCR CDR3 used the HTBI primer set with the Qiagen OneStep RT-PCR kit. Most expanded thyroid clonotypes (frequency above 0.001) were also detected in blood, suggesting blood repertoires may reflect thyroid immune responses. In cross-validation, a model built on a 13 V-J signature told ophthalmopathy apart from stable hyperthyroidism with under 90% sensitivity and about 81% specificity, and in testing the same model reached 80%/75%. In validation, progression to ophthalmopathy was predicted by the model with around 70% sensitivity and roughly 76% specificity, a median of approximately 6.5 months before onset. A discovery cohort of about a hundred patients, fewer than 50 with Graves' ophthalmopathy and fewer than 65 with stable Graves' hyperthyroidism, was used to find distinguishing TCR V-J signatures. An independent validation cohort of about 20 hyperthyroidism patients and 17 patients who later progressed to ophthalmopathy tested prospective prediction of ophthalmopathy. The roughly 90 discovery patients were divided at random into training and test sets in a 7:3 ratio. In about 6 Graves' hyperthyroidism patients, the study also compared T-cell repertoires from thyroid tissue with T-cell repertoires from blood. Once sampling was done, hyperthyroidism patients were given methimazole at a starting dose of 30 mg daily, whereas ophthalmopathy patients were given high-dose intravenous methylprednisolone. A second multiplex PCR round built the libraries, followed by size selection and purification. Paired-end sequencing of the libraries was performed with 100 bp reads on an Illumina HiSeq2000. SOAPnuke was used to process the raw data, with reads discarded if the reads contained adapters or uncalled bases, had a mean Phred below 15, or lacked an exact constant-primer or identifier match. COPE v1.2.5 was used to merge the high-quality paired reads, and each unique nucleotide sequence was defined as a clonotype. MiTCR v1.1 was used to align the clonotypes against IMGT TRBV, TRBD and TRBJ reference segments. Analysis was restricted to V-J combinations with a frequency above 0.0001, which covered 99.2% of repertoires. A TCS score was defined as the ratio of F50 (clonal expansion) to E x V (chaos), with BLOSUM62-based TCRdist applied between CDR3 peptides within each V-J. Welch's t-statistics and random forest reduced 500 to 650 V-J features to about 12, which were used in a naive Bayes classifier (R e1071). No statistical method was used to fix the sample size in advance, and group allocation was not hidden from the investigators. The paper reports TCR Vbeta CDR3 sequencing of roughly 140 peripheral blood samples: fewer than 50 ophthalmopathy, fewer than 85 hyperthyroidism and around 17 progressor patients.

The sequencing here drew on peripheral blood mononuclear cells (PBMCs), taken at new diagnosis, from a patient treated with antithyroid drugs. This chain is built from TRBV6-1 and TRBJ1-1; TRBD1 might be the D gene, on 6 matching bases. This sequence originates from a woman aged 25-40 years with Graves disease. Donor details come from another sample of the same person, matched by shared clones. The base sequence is TGTGCCAGCACCCAGGGGTGGGAAGCTTTCTTT. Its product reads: CASTQGWEAFF.